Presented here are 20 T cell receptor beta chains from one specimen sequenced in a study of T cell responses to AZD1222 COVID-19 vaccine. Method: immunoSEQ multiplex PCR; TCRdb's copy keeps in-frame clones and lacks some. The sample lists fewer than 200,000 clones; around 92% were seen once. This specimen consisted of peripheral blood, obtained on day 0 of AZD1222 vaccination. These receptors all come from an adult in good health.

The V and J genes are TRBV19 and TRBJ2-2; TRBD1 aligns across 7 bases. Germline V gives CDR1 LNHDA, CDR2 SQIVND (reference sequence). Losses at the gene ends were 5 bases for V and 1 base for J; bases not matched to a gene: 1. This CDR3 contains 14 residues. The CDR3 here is CASSRTGNTGELFF. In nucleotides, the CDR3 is TGTGCCAGTAGTCGGACAGGGAACACCGGGGAGCTGTTTTTT.

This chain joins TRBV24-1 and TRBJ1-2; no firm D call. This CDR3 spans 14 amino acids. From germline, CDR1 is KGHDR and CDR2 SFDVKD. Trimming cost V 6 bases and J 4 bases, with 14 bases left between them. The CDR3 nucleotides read TGTGCCACCAGTCCCGCCAGCCTCGGCTATGGCTACACCTTC. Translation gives CATSPASLGYGYTF.

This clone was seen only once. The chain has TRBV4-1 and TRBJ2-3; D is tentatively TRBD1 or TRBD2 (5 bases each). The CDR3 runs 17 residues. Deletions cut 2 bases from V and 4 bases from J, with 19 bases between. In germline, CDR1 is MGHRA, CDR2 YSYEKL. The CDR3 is CASSQPLALKGADTQYF. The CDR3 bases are TGCGCCAGCAGCCAACCTCTAGCTCTAAAAGGGGCAGATACGCAGTATTTT.

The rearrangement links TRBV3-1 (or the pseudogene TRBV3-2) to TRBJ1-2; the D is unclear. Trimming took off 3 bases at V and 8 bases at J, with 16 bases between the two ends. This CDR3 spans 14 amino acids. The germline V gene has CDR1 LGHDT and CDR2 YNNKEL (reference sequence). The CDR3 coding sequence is TGTGCCAGCAGCCATCGGAGGCGAGGTGGAGGCTACACCTTC. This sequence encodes CASSHRRRGGGYTF.

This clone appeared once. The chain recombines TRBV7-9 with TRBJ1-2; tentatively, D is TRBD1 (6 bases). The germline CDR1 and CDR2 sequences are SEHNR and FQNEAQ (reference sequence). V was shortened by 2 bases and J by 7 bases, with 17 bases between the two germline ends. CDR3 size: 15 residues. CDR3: CASSLSGAGGAGYTF. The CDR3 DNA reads TGTGCCAGCAGCTTATCCGGGGCCGGGGGGGCTGGCTACACCTTC.

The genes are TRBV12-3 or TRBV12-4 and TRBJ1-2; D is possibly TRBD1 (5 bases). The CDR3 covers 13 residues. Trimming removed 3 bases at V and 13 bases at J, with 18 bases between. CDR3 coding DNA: TGTGCCAGCAGTTTTGACGGGGCTGGGGACGGCACCTTC. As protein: CASSFDGAGDGTF.

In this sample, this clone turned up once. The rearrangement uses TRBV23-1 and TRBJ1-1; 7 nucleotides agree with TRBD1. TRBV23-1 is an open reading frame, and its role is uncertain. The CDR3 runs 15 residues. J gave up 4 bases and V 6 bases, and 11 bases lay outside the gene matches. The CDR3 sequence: CASRSLGQGGTEAFF. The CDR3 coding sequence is TGCGCCAGCAGATCCCTAGGGCAGGGGGGCACTGAAGCTTTCTTT.

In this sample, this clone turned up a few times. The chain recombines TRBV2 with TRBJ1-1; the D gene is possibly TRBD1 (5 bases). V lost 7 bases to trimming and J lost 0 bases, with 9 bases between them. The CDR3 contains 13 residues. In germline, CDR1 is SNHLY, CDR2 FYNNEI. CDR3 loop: CASNQGMNTEAFF. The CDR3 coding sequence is TGTGCCAGCAACCAGGGCATGAACACTGAAGCTTTCTTT.

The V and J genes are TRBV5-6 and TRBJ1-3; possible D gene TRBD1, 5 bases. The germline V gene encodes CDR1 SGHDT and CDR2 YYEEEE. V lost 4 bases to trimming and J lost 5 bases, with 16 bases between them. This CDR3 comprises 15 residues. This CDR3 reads CASSPRKGMRNTIYF. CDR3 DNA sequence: TGTGCCAGCAGCCCACGGAAGGGGATGAGAAACACCATATATTTT. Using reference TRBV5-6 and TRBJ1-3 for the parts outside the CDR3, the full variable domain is DAGVTQSPTHLIKTRGQQVTLRCSPKSGHDTVSWYQQALGQGPQFIFQYYEEEERQRGNFPDRFSGHQFPNYSSELNVNALLLGDSALYLCASSPRKGMRNTIYFGEGSWLTVV.

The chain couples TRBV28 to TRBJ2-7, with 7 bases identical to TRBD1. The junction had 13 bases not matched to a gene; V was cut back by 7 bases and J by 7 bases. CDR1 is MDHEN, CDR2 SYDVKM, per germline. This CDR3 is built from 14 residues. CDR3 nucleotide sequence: TGTGCCAGCACCTCCCAGGGGGTGACTAAAGAGCAGTACGTC. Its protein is CASTSQGVTKEQYV.

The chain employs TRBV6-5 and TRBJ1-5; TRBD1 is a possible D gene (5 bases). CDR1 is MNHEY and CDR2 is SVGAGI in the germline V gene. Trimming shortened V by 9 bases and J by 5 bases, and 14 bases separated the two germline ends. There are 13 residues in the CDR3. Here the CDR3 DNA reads TGTGCCAGTCAGGGTGTGGCGCATCAGCCCCAGCATTTT. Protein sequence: CASQGVAHQPQHF.

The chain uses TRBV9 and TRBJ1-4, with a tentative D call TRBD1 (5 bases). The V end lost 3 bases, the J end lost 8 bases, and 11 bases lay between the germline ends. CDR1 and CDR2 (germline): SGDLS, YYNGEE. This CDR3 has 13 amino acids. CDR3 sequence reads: CASSAQGGEKLFF. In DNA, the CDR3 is TGTGCCAGCAGCGCCCAGGGCGGGGAAAAACTGTTTTTT.

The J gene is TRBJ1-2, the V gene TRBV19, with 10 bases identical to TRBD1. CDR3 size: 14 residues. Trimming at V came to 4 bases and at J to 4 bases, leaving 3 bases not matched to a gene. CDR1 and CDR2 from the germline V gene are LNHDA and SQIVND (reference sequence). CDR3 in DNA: TGTGCCAGTAGTACGACAGGGGGCGGCTATGGCTACACCTTC. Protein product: CASSTTGGGYGYTF.

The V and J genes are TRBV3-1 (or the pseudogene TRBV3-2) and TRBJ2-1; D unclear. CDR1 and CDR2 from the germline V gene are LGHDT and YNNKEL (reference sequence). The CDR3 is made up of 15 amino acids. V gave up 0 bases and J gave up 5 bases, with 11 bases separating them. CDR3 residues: CASSQERLTNNEQFF. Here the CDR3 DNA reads TGTGCCAGCAGCCAAGAACGCCTGACGAACAATGAGCAGTTCTTC.

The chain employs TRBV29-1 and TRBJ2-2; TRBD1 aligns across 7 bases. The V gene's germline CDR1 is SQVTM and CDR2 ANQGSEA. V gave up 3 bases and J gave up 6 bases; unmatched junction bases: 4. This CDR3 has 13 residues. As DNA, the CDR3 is TGCAGCGTTGAGGACAGGACCCCCGGGGAGCTGTTTTTT. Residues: CSVEDRTPGELFF.

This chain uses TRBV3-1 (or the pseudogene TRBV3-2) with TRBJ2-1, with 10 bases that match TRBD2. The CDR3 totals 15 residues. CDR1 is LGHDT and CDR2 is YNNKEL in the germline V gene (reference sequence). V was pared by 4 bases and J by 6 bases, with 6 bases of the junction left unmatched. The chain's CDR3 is CASSPSLAGINEQFF. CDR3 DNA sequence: TGTGCCAGCAGCCCGTCACTAGCGGGAATCAATGAGCAGTTCTTC.

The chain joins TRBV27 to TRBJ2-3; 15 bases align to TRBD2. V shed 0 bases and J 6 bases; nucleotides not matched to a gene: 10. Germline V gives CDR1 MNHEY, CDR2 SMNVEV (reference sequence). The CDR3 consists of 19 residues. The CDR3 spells CASSLSWGLAGGGRDTQYF. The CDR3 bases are TGTGCCAGCAGTTTATCGTGGGGACTAGCGGGGGGAGGCAGGGATACGCAGTATTTT.

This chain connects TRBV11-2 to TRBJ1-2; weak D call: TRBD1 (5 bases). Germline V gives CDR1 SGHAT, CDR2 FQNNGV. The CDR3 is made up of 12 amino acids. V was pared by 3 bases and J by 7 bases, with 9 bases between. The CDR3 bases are TGTGCCAGCAGCTTCGCCGGGACTGGCTACACCTTC. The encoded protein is CASSFAGTGYTF.

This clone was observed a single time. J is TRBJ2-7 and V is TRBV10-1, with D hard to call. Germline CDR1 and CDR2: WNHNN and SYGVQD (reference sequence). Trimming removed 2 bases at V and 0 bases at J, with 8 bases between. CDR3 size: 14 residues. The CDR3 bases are TGCGCCAGCAGTGAGGCGGAGAGCTCCTACGAGCAGTACTTC. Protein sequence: CASSEAESSYEQYF.

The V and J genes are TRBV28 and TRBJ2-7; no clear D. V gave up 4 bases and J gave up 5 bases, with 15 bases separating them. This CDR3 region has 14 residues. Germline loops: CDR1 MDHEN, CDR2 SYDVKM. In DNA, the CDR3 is TGTGCCAGCAGTTCCACCGGGTTTGGCAACGAGCAGTACGTC. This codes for CASSSTGFGNEQYV.